Listed below are T cell receptor beta chains from one sample, sequenced in a study of vaccination and CD4 T cells after COVID-19. MiXCR, applied by TCRdb to the PCR reads, yields one record per CDR3 protein. Here the sample spans roughly 9,900 distinct CDR3 sequences, 51% being singletons. The antigens of these receptors remain unknown. The sequencing sample was made of CD4+ T cells from blood, cultured in vitro. The receptors here all came from a human donor who had recovered from COVID-19. Each CDR3 is given with its conserved first and last residue. Each record gives: CDR3 protein, CDR3 DNA, D gene, V gene, CDR3 length, clone size, J gene. D genes are given only for firm matches. Clone size is given for some rows only: seen once, a few or many times, or a class if the clone is expanded.

CDR3 protein: CASSPGGGVQPQHF
CDR3 DNA: TGTGCCAGCAGTCCCGGGGGGGGGGTTCAGCCCCAGCATTTT
D gene: NA
V gene: TRBV12-3/TRBV12-4
CDR3 length: 14
clone size: NA
J gene: TRBJ1-5

CDR3 protein: CASSSTYEQYF
CDR3 DNA: TGTGCCAGCAGTTCCACCTACGAGCAGTACTTC
D gene: NA
V gene: TRBV12-3/TRBV12-4
CDR3 length: 11
clone size: NA
J gene: TRBJ2-7

CDR3 protein: CATSRAGQGSYGYTF
CDR3 DNA: TGTGCCACCAGCAGAGCGGGACAGGGAAGTTATGGCTACACCTTC
D gene: TRBD1
V gene: TRBV15
CDR3 length: 15
clone size: NA
J gene: TRBJ1-2

CDR3 protein: CASSGWGGAGTGELFF
CDR3 DNA: TGTGCCAGCAGCGGCTGGGGTGGGGCGGGCACCGGGGAGCTGTTTTTT
D gene: NA
V gene: TRBV7-9
CDR3 length: 16
clone size: NA
J gene: TRBJ2-2

CDR3 protein: CAISEGGIREETQYF
CDR3 DNA: TGTGCCATCAGTGAGGGGGGGATCAGAGAAGAGACCCAGTACTTC
D gene: NA
V gene: TRBV10-3
CDR3 length: 15
clone size: NA
J gene: TRBJ2-5

CDR3 protein: CASSPLRTSLNTGELFF
CDR3 DNA: TGTGCCAGCTCACCACTCAGGACTAGCCTAAACACCGGGGAGCTGTTTTTT
D gene: TRBD2
V gene: TRBV18
CDR3 length: 17
clone size: NA
J gene: TRBJ2-2

CDR3 protein: CASSRAGTGDQPQHF
CDR3 DNA: TGTGCCAGCAGTCGCGCCGGGACAGGGGATCAGCCCCAGCATTTT
D gene: TRBD1
V gene: TRBV6-1
CDR3 length: 15
clone size: NA
J gene: TRBJ1-5

CDR3 protein: CASSERDSYGSPLHF
CDR3 DNA: TGTGCCAGCAGTGAAAGGGACAGCTACGGTTCACCCCTCCACTTT
D gene: TRBD1
V gene: TRBV6-1
CDR3 length: 15
clone size: few
J gene: TRBJ1-6

CDR3 protein: CASSLGPGGANYGYTF
CDR3 DNA: TGTGCCAGCAGCTTAGGTCCAGGGGGAGCTAACTATGGCTACACCTTC
D gene: TRBD1
V gene: TRBV11-2
CDR3 length: 16
clone size: NA
J gene: TRBJ1-2

CDR3 protein: CAWSTGTRPTGELFF
CDR3 DNA: TGTGCCTGGAGTACCGGGACTAGGCCGACCGGGGAGCTGTTTTTT
D gene: TRBD2
V gene: TRBV30
CDR3 length: 15
clone size: NA
J gene: TRBJ2-2

CDR3 protein: CASSLEGGSEKLFF
CDR3 DNA: TGTGCCAGCAGCTTGGAAGGGGGAAGTGAAAAACTGTTTTTT
D gene: NA
V gene: TRBV5-4
CDR3 length: 14
clone size: NA
J gene: TRBJ1-4

CDR3 protein: CASSLGGVLHHEQYF
CDR3 DNA: TGTGCCAGCAGTTTAGGAGGGGTGCTCCACCACGAGCAGTACTTC
D gene: NA
V gene: TRBV12-3/TRBV12-4
CDR3 length: 15
clone size: NA
J gene: TRBJ2-7

CDR3 protein: CADNRNTEAFF
CDR3 DNA: TGTGCCGACAACAGGAACACTGAAGCTTTCTTT
D gene: NA
V gene: TRBV6-1
CDR3 length: 11
clone size: few
J gene: TRBJ1-1

CDR3 protein: CASSYLWTSGGASEQYF
CDR3 DNA: TGTGCCAGCAGCTACCTTTGGACTAGCGGGGGGGCGTCGGAGCAGTACTTC
D gene: TRBD2
V gene: TRBV5-4
CDR3 length: 17
clone size: NA
J gene: TRBJ2-7

CDR3 protein: CASSPGRLVGTGELFF
CDR3 DNA: TGTGCCAGCAGCCCCGGAAGACTAGTAGGCACCGGGGAGCTGTTTTTT
D gene: NA
V gene: TRBV7-7
CDR3 length: 16
clone size: few
J gene: TRBJ2-2

CDR3 protein: CASSLDGGRTDTQYF
CDR3 DNA: TGTGCCAGCAGCTTGGATGGGGGGCGCACAGATACGCAGTATTTT
D gene: NA
V gene: TRBV5-4
CDR3 length: 15
clone size: NA
J gene: TRBJ2-3

CDR3 protein: CASSRGTDFYGYTF
CDR3 DNA: TGTGCCAGCAGTAGGGGGACAGACTTTTATGGCTACACCTTC
D gene: TRBD1
V gene: TRBV2
CDR3 length: 14
clone size: few
J gene: TRBJ1-2

CDR3 protein: CASSPDRRNTEAFF
CDR3 DNA: TGTGCCAGCTCACCAGACCGACGGAACACTGAAGCTTTCTTT
D gene: NA
V gene: TRBV18
CDR3 length: 14
clone size: NA
J gene: TRBJ1-1

CDR3 protein: CASILTGGNQETQYF
CDR3 DNA: TGTGCCAGCATCCTCACCGGGGGCAATCAGGAGACCCAGTACTTC
D gene: NA
V gene: TRBV5-5
CDR3 length: 15
clone size: few
J gene: TRBJ2-5

CDR3 protein: CASSFGQKEKLFF
CDR3 DNA: TGCGCCAGCAGCTTCGGACAGAAGGAAAAACTGTTTTTT
D gene: NA
V gene: TRBV5-1
CDR3 length: 13
clone size: NA
J gene: TRBJ1-4

CDR3 protein: CASSVALASGGIGETQYF
CDR3 DNA: TGTGCCAGCAGCGTAGCTCTCGCTAGCGGGGGGATAGGAGAGACCCAGTACTTC
D gene: TRBD2
V gene: TRBV9
CDR3 length: 18
clone size: NA
J gene: TRBJ2-5

CDR3 protein: CASSRWQDQYGYTF
CDR3 DNA: TGCGCCAGCAGCCGCTGGCAAGACCAATATGGCTACACCTTC
D gene: NA
V gene: TRBV5-1
CDR3 length: 14
clone size: NA
J gene: TRBJ1-2

CDR3 protein: CASSLSPTPGNTIYF
CDR3 DNA: TGTGCCAGCAGCTTAAGCCCAACTCCTGGAAACACCATATATTTT
D gene: NA
V gene: TRBV11-3
CDR3 length: 15
clone size: few
J gene: TRBJ1-3

CDR3 protein: CASSSIKRAQGSYYGYTF
CDR3 DNA: TGTGCCAGCAGCTCCATAAAAAGGGCACAGGGATCCTACTATGGCTACACCTTC
D gene: NA
V gene: TRBV11-2
CDR3 length: 18
clone size: NA
J gene: TRBJ1-2

CDR3 protein: CASSANTDQPQHF
CDR3 DNA: TGTGCCAGCAGCGCAAACACAGATCAGCCCCAGCATTTT
D gene: NA
V gene: TRBV5-8
CDR3 length: 13
clone size: NA
J gene: TRBJ1-5

CDR3 protein: CASSQTGDYGYTF
CDR3 DNA: TGTGCCAGCAGTCAGACAGGAGACTATGGCTACACCTTC
D gene: NA
V gene: TRBV2
CDR3 length: 13
clone size: NA
J gene: TRBJ1-2

CDR3 protein: CATSGIGSGGEQETQYF
CDR3 DNA: TGTGCCACCAGCGGGATAGGCAGCGGGGGGGAACAAGAGACCCAGTACTTC
D gene: TRBD2
V gene: TRBV15
CDR3 length: 17
clone size: NA
J gene: TRBJ2-5

CDR3 protein: CASSLTRGFLNEKLFF
CDR3 DNA: TGTGCCAGCAGCTTAACCAGGGGCTTCCTGAATGAAAAACTGTTTTTT
D gene: NA
V gene: TRBV7-8
CDR3 length: 16
clone size: NA
J gene: TRBJ1-4

CDR3 protein: CSAQRDHYSYNEQFF
CDR3 DNA: TGCAGTGCTCAACGGGACCACTACTCCTACAATGAGCAGTTCTTC
D gene: NA
V gene: TRBV20-1
CDR3 length: 15
clone size: NA
J gene: TRBJ2-1

CDR3 protein: CATSRNQVAGSNTEELFF
CDR3 DNA: TGTGCCACCAGCAGAAATCAGGTAGCGGGGTCGAACACCGAGGAGCTGTTTTTT
D gene: TRBD2
V gene: TRBV15
CDR3 length: 18
clone size: NA
J gene: TRBJ2-2

CDR3 protein: CSARSFRQGPSGGAHTDTQYF
CDR3 DNA: TGCAGTGCTAGATCATTCCGCCAGGGGCCTAGCGGGGGGGCCCACACAGATACGCAGTATTTT
D gene: TRBD2
V gene: TRBV20-1
CDR3 length: 21
clone size: few
J gene: TRBJ2-3

CDR3 protein: CASSSQGSSGNTIYF
CDR3 DNA: TGTGCCAGCAGCTCCCAGGGAAGCTCTGGAAACACCATATATTTT
D gene: NA
V gene: TRBV7-2
CDR3 length: 15
clone size: NA
J gene: TRBJ1-3

CDR3 protein: CSARRGGGLTYNEQFF
CDR3 DNA: TGCAGTGCTAGACGGGGCGGGGGCCTCACCTACAATGAGCAGTTCTTC
D gene: NA
V gene: TRBV20-1
CDR3 length: 16
clone size: NA
J gene: TRBJ2-1

CDR3 protein: CASSLDRLFLGGANVLTF
CDR3 DNA: TGTGCCAGCAGTCTAGACAGGCTGTTCCTCGGTGGGGCCAACGTCCTGACTTTC
D gene: NA
V gene: TRBV12-3/TRBV12-4
CDR3 length: 18
clone size: NA
J gene: TRBJ2-6

CDR3 protein: CAWSGGGQYEAFF
CDR3 DNA: TGTGCCTGGAGTGGGGGGGGACAGTATGAAGCTTTCTTT
D gene: TRBD1
V gene: TRBV30
CDR3 length: 13
clone size: few
J gene: TRBJ1-1

CDR3 protein: CATSSGGYGYTF
CDR3 DNA: TGTGCCACCAGCAGTGGAGGGTATGGCTACACCTTC
D gene: NA
V gene: TRBV15
CDR3 length: 12
clone size: few
J gene: TRBJ1-2

CDR3 protein: CASSQGQGVTINHYEQYF
CDR3 DNA: TGTGCCAGCAGCCAGGGACAGGGGGTCACCATTAATCACTACGAGCAGTACTTC
D gene: TRBD1
V gene: TRBV11-2
CDR3 length: 18
clone size: NA
J gene: TRBJ2-7

CDR3 protein: CASSYDGFQPQHF
CDR3 DNA: TGTGCCAGCAGTTACGATGGGTTTCAGCCCCAGCATTTT
D gene: NA
V gene: TRBV6-5
CDR3 length: 13
clone size: medium-sized
J gene: TRBJ1-5